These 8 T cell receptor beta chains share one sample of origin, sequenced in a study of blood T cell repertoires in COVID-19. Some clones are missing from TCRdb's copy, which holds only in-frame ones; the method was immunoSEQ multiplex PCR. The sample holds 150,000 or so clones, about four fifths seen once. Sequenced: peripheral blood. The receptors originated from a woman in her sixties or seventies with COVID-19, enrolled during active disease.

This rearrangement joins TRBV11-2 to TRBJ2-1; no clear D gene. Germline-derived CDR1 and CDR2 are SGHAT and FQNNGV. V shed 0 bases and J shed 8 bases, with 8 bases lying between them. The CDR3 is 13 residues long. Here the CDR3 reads CASSLDRGHEQFF. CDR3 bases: TGTGCCAGCAGCTTAGATCGCGGCCATGAGCAGTTCTTC.

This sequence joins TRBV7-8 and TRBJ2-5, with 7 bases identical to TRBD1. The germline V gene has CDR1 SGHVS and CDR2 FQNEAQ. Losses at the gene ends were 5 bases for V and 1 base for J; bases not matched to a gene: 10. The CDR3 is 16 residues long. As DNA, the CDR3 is TGTGCCAGCAGCGAAGACGGGACAGTAATCCAAGAGACCCAGTACTTC. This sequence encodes CASSEDGTVIQETQYF.

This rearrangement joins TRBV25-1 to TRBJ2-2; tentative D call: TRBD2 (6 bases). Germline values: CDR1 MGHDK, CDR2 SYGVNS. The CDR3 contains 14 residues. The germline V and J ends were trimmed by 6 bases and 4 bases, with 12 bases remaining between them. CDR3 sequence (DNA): TGTGCCAGCAGGAAGGGTAGCGGCACCGGGGAGCTGTTTTTT. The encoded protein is CASRKGSGTGELFF.

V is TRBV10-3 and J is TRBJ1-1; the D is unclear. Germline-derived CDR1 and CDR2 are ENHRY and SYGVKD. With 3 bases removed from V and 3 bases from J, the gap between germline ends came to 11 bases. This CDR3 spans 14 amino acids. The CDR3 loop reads CAISDSQIHTEAFF. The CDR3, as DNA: TGTGCCATCAGTGATTCACAGATACACACTGAAGCTTTCTTT.

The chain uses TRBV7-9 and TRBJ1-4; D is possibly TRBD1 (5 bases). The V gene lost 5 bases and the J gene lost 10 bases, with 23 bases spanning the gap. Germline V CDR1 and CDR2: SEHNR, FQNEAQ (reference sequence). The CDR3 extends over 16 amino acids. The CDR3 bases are TGTGCCAGCAGCCCACAAGGTTTCGGGGGTATGGGAAAACTGTTTTTT. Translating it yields CASSPQGFGGMGKLFF. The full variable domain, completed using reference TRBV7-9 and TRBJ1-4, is DTGVSQNPRHKITKRGQNVTFRCDPISEHNRLYWYRQTLGQGPEFLTYFQNEAQLEKSRLLSDRFSAERPKGSFSTLEIQRTEQGDSAMYLCASSPQGFGGMGKLFFGSGTQLSVL.

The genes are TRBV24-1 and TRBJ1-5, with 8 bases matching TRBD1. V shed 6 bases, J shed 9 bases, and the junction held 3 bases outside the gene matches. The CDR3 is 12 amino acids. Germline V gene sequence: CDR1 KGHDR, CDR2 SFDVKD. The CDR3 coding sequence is TGTGCCACCAGTACAGGGACAGGGCCCCAGCATTTT. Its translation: CATSTGTGPQHF.

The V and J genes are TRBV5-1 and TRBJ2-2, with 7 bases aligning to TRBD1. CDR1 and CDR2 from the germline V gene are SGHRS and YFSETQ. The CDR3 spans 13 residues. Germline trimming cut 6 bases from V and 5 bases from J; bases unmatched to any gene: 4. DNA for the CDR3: TGCGCCAGCACCTCCAGGGGGACCGGGGAGCTGTTTTTT. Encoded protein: CASTSRGTGELFF.

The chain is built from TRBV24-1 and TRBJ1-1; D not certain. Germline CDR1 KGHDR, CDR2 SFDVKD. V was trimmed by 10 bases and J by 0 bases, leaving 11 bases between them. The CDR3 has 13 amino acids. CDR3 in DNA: TGTGCCACTCGTACTGGTTTGAACACTGAAGCTTTCTTT. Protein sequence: CATRTGLNTEAFF.